One and the same sample provided the 13 T cell receptor beta chains below, sequenced in a study of cytomegalovirus exposure and HLA in healthy donors. Use of 60 Vbeta and 13 Jbeta primers characterized the PCR. Repertoires were generated with immunoSEQ multiplex PCR, while TCRdb's copy carries only in-frame clones and drops some. The sample comprises around 130,000 clones, around 69% of which are singletons, and approximately 2.9% rests with the top ten. Sequencing was carried out using PBMCs. These receptors all come from a human donor in good health.

The rearrangement joins TRBV29-1 to TRBJ2-7, with 7 bases identical to TRBD1. V shed 0 bases and J 3 bases; nucleotides not matched to a gene: 11. The germline CDR1 and CDR2 sequences are SQVTM and ANQGSEA. This CDR3 spans 16 amino acids. The CDR3 reads CSVEDRVRTGNYEQYF. The DNA for the CDR3 is TGCAGCGTTGAAGACCGCGTGAGGACAGGCAACTACGAGCAGTACTTC.

A few counts support this clone. This sequence joins TRBV5-1 and TRBJ2-1; 9 bases are a match to TRBD2. The CDR3 has 16 amino acids. Germline assignment: CDR1 SGHRS and CDR2 YFSETQ. Germline trimming cut 4 bases from V and 4 bases from J; bases unmatched to any gene: 9. The CDR3 nucleotides are TGCGCCAGCAGCCCTCTAGCGGGGACGTTATACAATGAGCAGTTCTTC. Amino acid sequence: CASSPLAGTLYNEQFF.

V gene TRBV4-2 combines with J gene TRBJ2-2, with 7 positions matching TRBD2. Trimming cost V 0 bases and J 4 bases; bases outside gene matches: 2. Germline assignment: CDR1 LGHNA and CDR2 YNFKEQ. CDR3 length equals 15 residues. The CDR3 loop reads CASSQDERGTGELFF. The CDR3 DNA follows: TGTGCCAGCAGCCAAGACGAGCGGGGCACCGGGGAGCTGTTTTTT.

V usage is TRBV6-4 and J usage is TRBJ2-1; TRBD2 matches 7 bases. The CDR3 is 15 amino acids. V lost 3 bases to trimming and J lost 5 bases; unmatched junction nucleotides: 7. Per the germline V gene, CDR1 is MRHNA and CDR2 is SNTAGT. This CDR3 reads CASSDRTSDHNEQFF. The CDR3 DNA follows: TGTGCCAGCAGTGATCGTACTAGCGACCACAATGAGCAGTTCTTC.

The chain joins TRBV2 to TRBJ1-5; a weak D match, TRBD1 (6 bases). CDR3 size: 15 residues. From germline, CDR1 is SNHLY and CDR2 FYNNEI. Trimming stripped 8 bases from V and 0 bases from J, with 14 bases between. The CDR3 reads CASANREYSNQPQHF. The CDR3 nucleotides read TGTGCCAGCGCGAACAGGGAGTATAGCAATCAGCCCCAGCATTTT.

The genes are TRBV5-1 and TRBJ2-5; 8 bases map to TRBD1. Germline CDR1 is SGHRS and CDR2 is YFSETQ. J was trimmed by 5 bases and V by 0 bases; bases with no gene match: 6. The CDR3 runs to 15 residues. In DNA, the CDR3 is TGCGCCAGCAGCTTGGAGGTCAGGGGGCGCGAGACCCAGTACTTC. Translated: CASSLEVRGRETQYF. Filled out from reference TRBV5-1 and TRBJ2-5, the complete variable domain reads KAGVTQTPRYLIKTRGQQVTLSCSPISGHRSVSWYQQTPGQGLQFLFEYFSETQRNKGNFPGRFSGRQFSNSRSEMNVSTLELGDSALYLCASSLEVRGRETQYFGPGTRLLVL.

About this clone itself: The junction shows a germline mismatch at one end, possibly a read error. This chain links TRBV28 with TRBJ2-1; 10 bases are shared with TRBD2. The CDR3 is made up of 17 amino acids. In germline, CDR1 is MDHEN, CDR2 SYDVKM. This CDR3 reads CAGSLGSSGRVYNEQFF. The CDR3 coding sequence is TGTGCCGGCAGTTTAGGGTCTAGCGGGAGAGTCTACAATGAGCAGTTCTTC.

V is TRBV30 and J is TRBJ2-7; 13 nucleotides line up with TRBD2. In germline, CDR1 is GTSNPN, CDR2 SVGIG (reference sequence). V trimming: 0 bases; J trimming: 2 bases; junction bases outside the gene matches: 1. CDR3 length equals 15 residues. The chain's CDR3 is CAWSVGTSGTYEQYF. CDR3 DNA: TGTGCCTGGAGTGTTGGGACTAGCGGGACCTACGAGCAGTACTTC.

This rearrangement joins TRBV6-4 to TRBJ2-3; 11 nucleotides match TRBD2. Germline V CDR1 and CDR2: MRHNA, SNTAGT. After removal of 3 bases from V and 6 bases from J, the junction contained 8 bases not matched to a gene. The length of the CDR3 is 16 residues. The CDR3, as DNA: TGTGCCAGCAGTGAAGAGGCTAGCGGGGGGCCGGATACGCAGTATTTT. Protein: CASSEEASGGPDTQYF.

This chain uses TRBV14 with TRBJ1-4; 11 bases fit TRBD1. J gave up 4 bases and V 2 bases, and 6 bases lay outside the gene matches. This CDR3 is 17 amino acids long. Germline assignment: CDR1 SGHDN and CDR2 FVKESK. CDR3 residues: CASSQWTGGGFNEKLFF. CDR3 nucleotide sequence: TGTGCCAGCAGCCAATGGACAGGGGGCGGGTTTAATGAAAAACTGTTTTTT.

This clone was counted only a few times. The chain joins TRBV11-2 to TRBJ2-3; 7 bases agree with TRBD1. The CDR3 contains 16 residues. After removal of 5 bases from V and 3 bases from J, the junction contained 11 bases not matched to a gene. The germline gives CDR1 SGHAT, CDR2 FQNNGV. The CDR3: CASSRRATGTTDTQYF. The CDR3 nucleotides are TGTGCCAGCAGCCGTCGGGCGACAGGGACGACAGATACGCAGTATTTT.

This chain links TRBV28 with TRBJ2-2; the match to TRBD1 covers 7 bases. This CDR3 is built from 16 residues. With 2 bases clipped from V and 0 bases from J, the junction kept 3 bases outside the gene matches. In germline, CDR1 is MDHEN, CDR2 SYDVKM. CDR3 DNA sequence: TGTGCCAGCAGTTTAGGAGACAGGGCGAACACCGGGGAGCTGTTTTTT. This gives the protein CASSLGDRANTGELFF. The full variable domain, with the rest looked up from reference TRBV28 and TRBJ2-2, is DVKVTQSSRYLVKRTGEKVFLECVQDMDHENMFWYRQDPGLGLRLIYFSYDVKMKEKGDIPEGYSVSREKKERFSLILESASTNQTSMYLCASSLGDRANTGELFFGEGSRLTVL.

This clone was counted only a few times. The chain employs TRBV7-9 and TRBJ1-2; 11 positions agree with TRBD1. Germline V gives CDR1 SEHNR, CDR2 FQNEAQ (reference sequence). The CDR3 consists of 13 residues. After removal of 5 bases from V and 7 bases from J, the junction contained 3 bases not matched to a gene. The CDR3 sequence is CASSRGQGVGYTF. In nucleotides, the CDR3 is TGTGCCAGCAGCCGGGGACAGGGGGTTGGCTACACCTTC.